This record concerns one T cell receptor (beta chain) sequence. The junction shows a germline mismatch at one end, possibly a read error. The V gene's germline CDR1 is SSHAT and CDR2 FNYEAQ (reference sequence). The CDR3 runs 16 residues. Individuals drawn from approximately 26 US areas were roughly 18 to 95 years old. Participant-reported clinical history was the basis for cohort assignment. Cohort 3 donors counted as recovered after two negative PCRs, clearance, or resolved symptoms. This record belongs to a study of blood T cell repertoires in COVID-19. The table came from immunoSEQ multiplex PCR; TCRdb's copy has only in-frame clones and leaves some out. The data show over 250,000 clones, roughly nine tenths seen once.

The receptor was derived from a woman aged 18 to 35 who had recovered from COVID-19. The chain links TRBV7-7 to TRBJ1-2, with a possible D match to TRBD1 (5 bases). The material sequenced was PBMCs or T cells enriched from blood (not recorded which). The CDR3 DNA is TGTGCTAGCAGCTTGAAAAGGGGCGACGGGAACTATGGCTACACCTTC. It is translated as CASSLKRGDGNYGYTF.